This TCR beta chain was identified in a study of PD-1 blockade in classical Hodgkin lymphoma. This CDR3 has 14 amino acids. Germline CDR1 is SEHNR and CDR2 is FQNEAQ (reference sequence). Trimming removed 1 base from V and 0 bases from J, with 6 bases in between. Each of the patients experienced relapse following autologous stem cell transplantation, and their brentuximab vedotin exposure differed. Profiling relied on immunoSEQ multiplex PCR, and the TCRdb table lists in-frame clones only, not all of them. The sample includes some 64,000 clones, around 87% of them seen just once. Sequenced material: peripheral blood mononuclear cells (PBMCs), taken at baseline. This chain uses TRBV7-9 with TRBJ1-1, with unresolved D. The sequence derives from a human donor with classical Hodgkin lymphoma. CDR3 nucleotide sequence: TGTGCCAGCAGCTTAGGCGCCATGAACACTGAAGCTTTCTTT. Translating gives CASSLGAMNTEAFF. Using reference TRBV7-9 and TRBJ1-1 for the parts outside the CDR3, the full variable domain is DTGVSQNPRHKITKRGQNVTFRCDPISEHNRLYWYRQTLGQGPEFLTYFQNEAQLEKSRLLSDRFSAERPKGSFSTLEIQRTEQGDSAMYLCASSLGAMNTEAFFGQGTRLTVV.